This T cell receptor (beta chain) originates from a study of blood T cell repertoires in COVID-19. Study-wide context: Both acute and convalescent COVID-19 samples were obtained from the United States, Italy and Spain. The analysed material was cDNA or gDNA that came from T cells, B-cell-depleted T cells, or PBMCs.

CDR3 length equals 15 residues. The germline V gene has CDR1 SGDLS and CDR2 YYNGEE. The germline V and J ends were trimmed by 0 bases and 5 bases, with 14 bases remaining between them. The assay was immunoSEQ multiplex PCR, and TCRdb's table has in-frame clones only and misses some. The sample yields tens of thousands of clones, 80% to 85% seen once. Material: peripheral blood. The chain combines TRBV9 with TRBJ1-1; D is possibly TRBD1 (5 bases). The clonotype originates from a woman older than 75 with active or convalescent COVID-19. In DNA form, the CDR3 reads TGTGCCAGCAGCGTAGGTCCAGGGTATGGGACTGAAGCTTTCTTT. Translated: CASSVGPGYGTEAFF. Combining the CDR3 with reference TRBV9 and TRBJ1-1 gives the whole variable domain DSGVTQTPKHLITATGQRVTLRCSPRSGDLSVYWYQQSLDQGLQFLIQYYNGEERAKGNILERFSAQQFPDLHSELNLSSLELGDSALYFCASSVGPGYGTEAFFGQGTRLTVV.